A selection of T cell receptor beta chains follows, all from one sample in a study of OX40 agonist ivuxolimab in advanced cancers. Measured with immunoSEQ multiplex PCR; TCRdb has only the in-frame clones, and not every one. This table has around 83,000 clones, 91% appearing once. The starting material was CD4+ or CD8+ T cells sorted from blood, obtained in a trial of the OX40 agonist ivuxolimab. The receptors were gathered from an adult with an advanced solid tumor such as melanoma, head and neck, liver or kidney cancer. The CDR3 runs from the conserved cysteine through the conserved F or W. The D gene is left open where the match is weak. Clone size is not always given. Where it is, it says once, few, many or a class for expanded clones.

cdr3_nt: TGTGCCTGGAGTGAACAGGGGGTTGAGCAGTTCTTC
cdr3_aa: CAWSEQGVEQFF
v_call: TRBV30
j_call: TRBJ2-1
d_call: TRBD1
clone_size: .

cdr3_nt: TGCGCCAGCAGCCAAGATGTCCAGGTCTATGGCTACACCTTC
cdr3_aa: CASSQDVQVYGYTF
v_call: TRBV4-1
j_call: TRBJ1-2
d_call: .
clone_size: .

cdr3_nt: TGTGCCAGCAGCCCTAATCGGGGAGAGCAGTACTTC
cdr3_aa: CASSPNRGEQYF
v_call: TRBV5-6
j_call: TRBJ2-7
d_call: .
clone_size: .

cdr3_nt: TGTGCCAGCAGTTTTGGCCCCCCCGGGGCCTCTGGAAACACCATATATTTT
cdr3_aa: CASSFGPPGASGNTIYF
v_call: TRBV28
j_call: TRBJ1-3
d_call: .
clone_size: .

cdr3_nt: TGTGCCATCAGTAAAGGTACCGGGGAGCTGTTTTTT
cdr3_aa: CAISKGTGELFF
v_call: TRBV10-3
j_call: TRBJ2-2
d_call: .
clone_size: .

cdr3_nt: TGTGCCAGCAGCTTGGAGGGGGTTGATGGCTACACCTTC
cdr3_aa: CASSLEGVDGYTF
v_call: TRBV5-4
j_call: TRBJ1-2
d_call: .
clone_size: .

cdr3_nt: TGTGCCAGCAGTGAGATACCTCAGCCCCAGCATTTT
cdr3_aa: CASSEIPQPQHF
v_call: TRBV2
j_call: TRBJ1-5
d_call: .
clone_size: few

cdr3_nt: TGTGCCAGCAGCCTACAGGGCGCGAACACCGGGGAGCTGTTTTTT
cdr3_aa: CASSLQGANTGELFF
v_call: TRBV5-6
j_call: TRBJ2-2
d_call: .
clone_size: few

cdr3_nt: TGTGCCAGCACCCTCCGCGCCCAGGGAAGATCTTTGCCTGGGGCCAACGTCCTGACTTTC
cdr3_aa: CASTLRAQGRSLPGANVLTF
v_call: TRBV28
j_call: TRBJ2-6
d_call: .
clone_size: .

cdr3_nt: TGTGCCAGTAGTAAAGAGCGGGACTCGAACGAGCAGTACTTC
cdr3_aa: CASSKERDSNEQYF
v_call: TRBV19
j_call: TRBJ2-7
d_call: TRBD2
clone_size: .

cdr3_nt: TGTGCCTGGAGTACGGGGACTAGCGGGAGAAAGACCCAGTACTTC
cdr3_aa: CAWSTGTSGRKTQYF
v_call: TRBV30
j_call: TRBJ2-5
d_call: TRBD2
clone_size: .